This record concerns one T cell receptor beta chain sequence. What it recognizes is unknown. There are 16 residues in the CDR3. CDR1 and CDR2 from the germline V gene are MNHEY and SVGAGI. Trimming took off 2 bases at V and 6 bases at J, with 16 bases between the two ends. Autoimmune disease history or systemic immunosuppression barred patients. The sample comes from a study of OX40 agonist ivuxolimab in advanced cancers. Study overall: Recorded diagnoses for dose-escalation patients were hepatocellular carcinoma, melanoma, renal cell or head and neck cancer.

Libraries were prepared by immunoSEQ multiplex PCR; TCRdb keeps only in-frame clonotypes and omits some of them. This table holds about 64,000 clones, 80% to 90% found once. Study results and caveats: At 0.1 to 3.0 mg/kg and by week 6, clonal expansion occurred in CD4+ and CD8+ blood T cells.

This rearrangement joins TRBV6-5 to TRBJ1-4, with D maybe TRBD1 (6 bases). The sequence was obtained from an adult with an advanced solid tumor such as melanoma, head and neck, liver or kidney cancer. Specimen: CD4+ or CD8+ T cells sorted from blood, collected in a trial of the OX40 agonist ivuxolimab. The CDR3 DNA is TGTGCCAGCAGTTACGGGATCCACGGGGGCGATGAAAAACTGTTTTTT. This gives the protein CASSYGIHGGDEKLFF.